This TCR beta chain was captured in a study of blood T cell repertoires in COVID-19. Study-level background: Sites across the United States, Italy and Spain contributed samples from acute and convalescent COVID-19. Nucleic acid was either cDNA or gDNA, and it came from T cells, B-cell-depleted T cells, or PBMCs.

From germline, CDR1 is SGDLS and CDR2 YYNGEE. The V gene end was trimmed by 2 bases and the J gene end by 6 bases; junction bases not matched to a gene: 3. This CDR3 contains 15 residues. This clone was detected a few times. Methods used by the authors: Nucleated cell number was recorded as an estimate derived from reference gene primer amplification. Assay: immunoSEQ multiplex PCR; the TCRdb copy retains only in-frame clones and omits some. That table furnishes V, J and clone size, whereas the DNA furnished D and trimming. The sample records around 100,000 clones, approximately 80% being singletons. The specimen was peripheral blood. This receptor was identified in a man in his 70s with active or convalescent COVID-19. The V and J genes are TRBV9 and TRBJ1-6, with TRBD1 matching 9 bases. For the CDR3, the DNA is TGTGCCAGCAGCGTGGGACAGGGCGGTAATTCACCCCTCCACTTT. Translation: CASSVGQGGNSPLHF.